This T cell receptor beta chain originates from a study of T-cell memory formation after mild COVID-19. Study findings and constraints: Balance between CD4 and CD8 was seen in clones contracting day 15 to 85, and a CD4+ lean was seen in later expanders. Cross-reactive memory seemingly joined, as some responding clones were found in pre-infection memory.

TCRdb re-called the 5' RACE reads with MiXCR, one entry per CDR3 protein. The sample lists about 310,000 distinct CDR3 sequences; roughly a fifth were seen once. Germline V lookup: CDR1 SGDLS, CDR2 YYNGEE. Trimming at V came to 0 bases and at J to 4 bases, leaving 9 bases not matched to a gene. The CDR3 has 17 residues. With regard to this clonotype: Its antigen is unidentified.

This receptor was taken from a man aged 18 to 35 who had mild COVID-19 (a few samples of this study predate the infection). Cell type and time point are not known. The J gene is TRBJ2-2, the V gene TRBV9, with 7 bases matching TRBD2. Sequenced material: PBMCs or a T cell subset sorted from them (not recorded which). The CDR3 spells CASSVDMDGGITGELFF. The CDR3, as DNA: TGTGCCAGCAGCGTAGATATGGACGGGGGGATCACCGGGGAGCTGTTTTTT.